This TCR delta chain was captured in a study of gamma-delta chains in newborns, infants, children. Study overall: Innate gammadelta T cells reportedly expand polyclonally right after birth, driven by microbial exposure, per the title.

TCRdb re-analyzed the reads via CATT. In the table there are roughly 7,400 delta-chain clones, 0.66% of which are singletons. The J segment lost 0 bases and the V segment lost 3 bases, leaving 9 bases of the junction unmatched. The germline V gene has CDR1 GEAIGNYY and CDR2 EKD. The CDR3 runs to 20 residues. This clone was picked up a small number of times. This chain joins TRDV2 and TRDJ3, with 11 positions matching TRDD3. The receptor was isolated from a child who was a newborn, infant or young child, either healthy, febrile or measles-vaccinated (not recorded which). Sequencing was done on a sample of blood. As DNA, the CDR3 is TGTGCCTGTGACTACTCTGGGGGATACTCCCGCTCCTGGGACACCCGACAGATGTTTTTC. It is translated as CACDYSGGYSRSWDTRQMFF.